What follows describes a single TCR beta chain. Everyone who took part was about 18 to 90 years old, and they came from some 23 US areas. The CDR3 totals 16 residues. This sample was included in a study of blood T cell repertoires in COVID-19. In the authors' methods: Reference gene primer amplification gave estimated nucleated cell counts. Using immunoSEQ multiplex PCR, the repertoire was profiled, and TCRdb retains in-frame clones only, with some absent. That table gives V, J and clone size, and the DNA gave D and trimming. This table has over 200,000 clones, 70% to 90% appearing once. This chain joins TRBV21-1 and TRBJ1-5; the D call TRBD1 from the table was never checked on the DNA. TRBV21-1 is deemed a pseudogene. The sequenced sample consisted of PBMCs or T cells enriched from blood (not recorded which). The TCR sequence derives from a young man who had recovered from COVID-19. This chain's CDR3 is CASKGASRKSNQPQHF. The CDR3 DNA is TGTGCCAGCAAGGGGGCAAGTCGGAAAAGCAATCAGCCCCAGCATTTT.